This TCR beta chain was identified in a study of blood T cell repertoires in COVID-19. Study-level background: The samples span acute and convalescent COVID-19 from the United States, Italy and Spain.

The junction had 6 bases not matched to a gene; V was cut back by 0 bases and J by 6 bases. The CDR3 loop spans 15 amino acids. From germline, CDR1 is SGDLS and CDR2 YYNGEE. This clone is a singleton in its sample. Clones were sequenced by immunoSEQ multiplex PCR, and TCRdb holds only the in-frame ones, with some missing. The repertoire holds tens of thousands of clones, with roughly 87% as singletons. V usage is TRBV9 and J usage is TRBJ2-7; 10 nucleotides line up with TRBD1. The specimen sequenced was peripheral blood. The origin of this receptor is a human donor in a cohort sampled during active COVID-19. The CDR3 region has the DNA TGTGCCAGCAGCGTAGTGGGACAGGGGTCAGGCGAGCAGTACTTC. Translation: CASSVVGQGSGEQYF.